Given below is one T cell receptor beta chain in context. Produced via immunoSEQ multiplex PCR; TCRdb's table is partial and in-frame only. The table shows roughly 130,000 clones, with around nine tenths occurring only once. The CDR3 runs 16 residues. V was clipped by 2 bases and J by 0 bases, with 11 bases between them. Looked up from germline, CDR1 is MNHNY and CDR2 is SVGAGI (reference sequence). This sample was included in a study of control samples from healthy donors and cancer patients. V gene TRBV6-6 combines with J gene TRBJ1-3, with no clear D. The sample taken for sequencing was blood. The clonotype comes from a man over 45 in good health. The CDR3 spells CASSYRQAASGNTIYF. As DNA, the CDR3 is TGTGCCAGCAGTTACAGGCAGGCCGCCTCTGGAAACACCATATATTTT.